This entry lists 8 T cell receptor beta chains sequenced from one sample in a study of blood T cell repertoires in COVID-19. This table comes from immunoSEQ multiplex PCR, and its TCRdb copy is limited to in-frame clones, with some not included. The sample records under 110,000 clones, 70% to 90% being singletons. The sequenced sample consisted of peripheral blood. These receptors were collected from a woman aged 30 to 39 with acute or convalescent COVID-19.

The chain uses TRBV6-6 and TRBJ2-3; possible D gene TRBD2, 6 bases. This CDR3 has 15 residues. In germline, CDR1 is MNHNY, CDR2 SVGAGI (reference sequence). The ends were cut back, 5 bases at V and 4 bases at J, with 16 bases in the middle. The CDR3 DNA follows: TGTGCCAGCAGTGGTGCGGGGCTTAGGGCAGATACGCAGTATTTT. As protein: CASSGAGLRADTQYF.

This chain joins TRBV6-5 and TRBJ2-7; 7 bases line up with TRBD1. J gave up 2 bases and V 5 bases, and 6 bases lay outside the gene matches. Germline V CDR1 and CDR2: MNHEY, SVGAGI. CDR3 length equals 14 residues. The CDR3: CASSRTGVPYEQYF. In nucleotides, the CDR3 is TGTGCCAGCAGTCGAACAGGGGTACCCTACGAGCAGTACTTC.

The chain uses TRBV14 and TRBJ1-2; TRBD1 matches 7 bases. CDR1 is SGHDN and CDR2 is FVKESK in the germline V gene. The length of the CDR3 is 16 residues. The V and J ends lost 2 bases and 3 bases, in that order; junction bases with no gene match: 9. The CDR3 bases are TGTGCCAGCAGCCAAACCGGGACAGAAAATCACTATGGCTACACCTTC. This gives the protein CASSQTGTENHYGYTF.

With respect to this clone: This sample includes further DNA sequences coding for the same CDR3. The rearrangement links TRBV5-1 to TRBJ2-3; maybe TRBD2 (5 bases). The length of the CDR3 is 15 residues. The germline V gene encodes CDR1 SGHRS and CDR2 YFSETQ. V gave up 0 bases and J gave up 0 bases, with 8 bases separating them. Here the CDR3 reads CASSLEGDSTDTQYF. Written as DNA, the CDR3 is TGCGCCAGCAGCTTGGAGGGAGATAGCACAGATACGCAGTATTTT.

CDR3 amino acids: CASSQDNRGDLYEQYF. The CDR3 DNA sequence: TGTGCCAGCAGCCAAGATAATCGGGGGGACCTATACGAGCAGTACTTC. V gene TRBV14 combines with J gene TRBJ2-7; 7 nucleotides match TRBD2. V was pared by 0 bases and J by 4 bases, with 9 bases of the junction left unmatched. CDR1 SGHDN and CDR2 FVKESK come from the germline V gene. This CDR3 has 16 residues. Together with reference TRBV14 and TRBJ2-7, the CDR3 gives the full variable domain: EAGVTQFPSHSVIEKGQTVTLRCDPISGHDNLYWYRRVMGKEIKFLLHFVKESKQDESGMPNNRFLAERTGGTYSTLKVQPAELEDSGVYFCASSQDNRGDLYEQYFGPGTRLTVT.

This chain uses TRBV28 with TRBJ1-2; D is unresolved. The CDR3 contains 16 residues. V lost 3 bases to trimming and J lost 3 bases, with 17 bases between them. Germline values: CDR1 MDHEN, CDR2 SYDVKM. The CDR3 DNA follows: TGTGCCAGCAGTTTCGTTTTACCCTACTCGGACTATGGCTACACCTTC. Its protein is CASSFVLPYSDYGYTF.

J is TRBJ2-5 and V is TRBV10-3; 8 bases are shared with TRBD1. Germline CDR1 is ENHRY and CDR2 is SYGVKD. CDR3 length: 16 amino acids. J lost 5 bases, V lost 0 bases, and 8 bases had no gene match. CDR3 residues: CAISESGQGARETQYF. CDR3 sequence (DNA): TGTGCCATCAGTGAGTCTGGGCAGGGGGCTCGGGAGACCCAGTACTTC.

The chain combines TRBV15 with TRBJ1-1; 8 nucleotides match TRBD1. Germline V gene data show CDR1 as LNHNV and CDR2 as YYDKDF (reference sequence). This CDR3 has 14 residues. J was trimmed by 5 bases and V by 3 bases; bases with no gene match: 5. In DNA, the CDR3 is TGTGCCACCAGCAGCCCGACAGGGGTGACTGAAGCTTTCTTT. It yields the protein CATSSPTGVTEAFF.